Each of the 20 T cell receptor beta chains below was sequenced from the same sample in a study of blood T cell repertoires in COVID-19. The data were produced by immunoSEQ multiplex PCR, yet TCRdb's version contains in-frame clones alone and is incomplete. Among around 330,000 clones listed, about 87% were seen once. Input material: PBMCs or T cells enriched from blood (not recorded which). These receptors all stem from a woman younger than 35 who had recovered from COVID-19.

The CDR3 loop reads CASSLYMGRYNEKLFF. The CDR3 nucleotides read TGTGCCAGCAGTTTATACATGGGGAGGTATAATGAAAAACTGTTTTTT. This chain joins TRBV28 and TRBJ1-4; no clear D gene. This CDR3 is built from 16 residues. Trimming left V 1 base short and J 4 bases short, with 13 bases between. Germline-derived CDR1 and CDR2 are MDHEN and SYDVKM.

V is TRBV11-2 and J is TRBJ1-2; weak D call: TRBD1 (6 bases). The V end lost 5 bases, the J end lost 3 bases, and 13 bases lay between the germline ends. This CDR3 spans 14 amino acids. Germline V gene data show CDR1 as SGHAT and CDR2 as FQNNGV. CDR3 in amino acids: CASSPNHRDYGYTF. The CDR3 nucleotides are TGTGCCAGCAGCCCGAATCACAGGGACTATGGCTACACCTTC.

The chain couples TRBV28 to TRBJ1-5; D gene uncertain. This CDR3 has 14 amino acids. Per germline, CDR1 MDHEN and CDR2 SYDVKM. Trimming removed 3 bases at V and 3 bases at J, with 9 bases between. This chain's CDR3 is CASSFGSDNQPQHF. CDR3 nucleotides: TGTGCCAGCAGTTTCGGCAGCGACAATCAGCCCCAGCATTTT.

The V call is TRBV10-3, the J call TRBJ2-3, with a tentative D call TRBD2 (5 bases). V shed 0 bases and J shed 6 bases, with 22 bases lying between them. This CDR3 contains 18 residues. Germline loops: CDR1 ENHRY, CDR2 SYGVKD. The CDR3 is CAISESVAGNPNRDTQYF. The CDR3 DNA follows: TGTGCCATCAGTGAGTCGGTGGCGGGCAATCCTAACCGGGATACGCAGTATTTT.

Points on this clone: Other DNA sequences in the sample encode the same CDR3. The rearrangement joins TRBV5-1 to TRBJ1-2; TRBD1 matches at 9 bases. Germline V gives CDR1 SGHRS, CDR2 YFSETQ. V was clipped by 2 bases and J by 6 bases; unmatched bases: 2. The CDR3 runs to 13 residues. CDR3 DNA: TGCGCCAGCAGCTTAGGGACAGGGAATGGCTACACCTTC. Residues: CASSLGTGNGYTF.

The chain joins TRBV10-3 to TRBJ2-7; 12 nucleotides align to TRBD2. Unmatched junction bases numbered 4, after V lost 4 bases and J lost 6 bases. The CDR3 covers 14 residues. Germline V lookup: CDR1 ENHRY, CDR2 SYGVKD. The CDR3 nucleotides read TGTGCCATCAGTGCTAGACTAGCGGGAGTCGAGCAGTACTTC. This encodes CAISARLAGVEQYF.

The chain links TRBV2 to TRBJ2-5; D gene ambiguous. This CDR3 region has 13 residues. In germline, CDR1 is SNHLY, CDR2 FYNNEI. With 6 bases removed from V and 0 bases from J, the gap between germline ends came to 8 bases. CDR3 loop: CASSVLYQETQYF. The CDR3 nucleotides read TGTGCCAGCAGCGTGTTGTACCAAGAGACCCAGTACTTC. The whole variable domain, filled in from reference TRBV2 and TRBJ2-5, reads EPEVTQTPSHQVTQMGQEVILRCVPISNHLYFYWYRQILGQKVEFLVSFYNNEISEKSEIFDDQFSVERPDGSNFTLKIRSTKLEDSAMYFCASSVLYQETQYFGPGTRLLVL.

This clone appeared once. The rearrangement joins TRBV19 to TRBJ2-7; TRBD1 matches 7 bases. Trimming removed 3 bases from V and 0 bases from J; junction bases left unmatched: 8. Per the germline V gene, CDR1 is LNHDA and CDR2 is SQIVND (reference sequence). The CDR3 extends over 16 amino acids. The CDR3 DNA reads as TGTGCCAGTAGTATCACGAGGGGGCCTTCCTCCTACGAGCAGTACTTC. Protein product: CASSITRGPSSYEQYF.

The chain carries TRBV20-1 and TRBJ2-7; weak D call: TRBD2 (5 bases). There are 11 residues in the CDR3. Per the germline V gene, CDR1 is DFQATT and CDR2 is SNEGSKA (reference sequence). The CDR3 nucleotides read TGCAGACCATCCCGGGGCTACGAGCAGTACTTC. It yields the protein CRPSRGYEQYF.

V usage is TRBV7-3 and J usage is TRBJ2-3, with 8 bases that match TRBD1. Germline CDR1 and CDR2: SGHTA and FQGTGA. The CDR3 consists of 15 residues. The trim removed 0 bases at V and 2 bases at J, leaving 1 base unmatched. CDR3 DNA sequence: TGTGCCAGCAGCTTAACCCAGGGGGCCACAGATACGCAGTATTTT. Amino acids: CASSLTQGATDTQYF.

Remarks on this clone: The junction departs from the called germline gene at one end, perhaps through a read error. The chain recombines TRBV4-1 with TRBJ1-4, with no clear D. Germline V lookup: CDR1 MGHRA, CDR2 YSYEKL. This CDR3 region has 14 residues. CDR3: CASSQEVAKEKLFF. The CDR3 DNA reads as TGCGCCAGCAGCCAAGAGGTCGCTAAAGAAAAACTGTTTTTT.

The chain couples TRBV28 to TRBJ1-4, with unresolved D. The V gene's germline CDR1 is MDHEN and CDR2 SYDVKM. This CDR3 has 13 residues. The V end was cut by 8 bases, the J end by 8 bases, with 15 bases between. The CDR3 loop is CASYSSQAEKLFF. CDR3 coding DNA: TGTGCCAGCTATTCGAGTCAGGCGGAAAAACTGTTTTTT.

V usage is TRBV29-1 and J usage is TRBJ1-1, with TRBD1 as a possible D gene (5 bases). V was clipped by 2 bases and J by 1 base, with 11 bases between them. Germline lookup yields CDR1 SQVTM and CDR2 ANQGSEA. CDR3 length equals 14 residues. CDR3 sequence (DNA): TGCAGCGTTGAAAGGCAGGGATCGAACACTGAAGCTTTCTTT. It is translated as CSVERQGSNTEAFF.

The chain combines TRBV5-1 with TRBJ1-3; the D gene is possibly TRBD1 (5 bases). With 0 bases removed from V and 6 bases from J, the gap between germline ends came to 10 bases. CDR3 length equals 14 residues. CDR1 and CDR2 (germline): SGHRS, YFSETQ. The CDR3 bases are TGCGCCAGCAGCTTGGAGGGACTTGCAAACACCATATATTTT. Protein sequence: CASSLEGLANTIYF.

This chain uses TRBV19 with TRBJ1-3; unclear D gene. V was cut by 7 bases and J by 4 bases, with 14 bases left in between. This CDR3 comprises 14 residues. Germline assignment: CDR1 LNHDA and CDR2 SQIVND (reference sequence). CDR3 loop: CASTRAQSGNTIYF. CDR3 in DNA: TGTGCCAGTACCCGTGCACAGTCCGGAAACACCATATATTTT.

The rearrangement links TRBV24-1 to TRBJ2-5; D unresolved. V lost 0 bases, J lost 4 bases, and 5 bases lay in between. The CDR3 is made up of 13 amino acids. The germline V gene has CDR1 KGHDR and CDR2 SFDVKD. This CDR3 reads CATSDLSSETQYF. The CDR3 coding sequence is TGTGCCACCAGTGATTTGTCGTCAGAGACCCAGTACTTC.

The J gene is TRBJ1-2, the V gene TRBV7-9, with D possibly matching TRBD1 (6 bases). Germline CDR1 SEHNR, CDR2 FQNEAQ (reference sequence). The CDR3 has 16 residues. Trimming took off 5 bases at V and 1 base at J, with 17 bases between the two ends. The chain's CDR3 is CASSVGRQENNYGYTF. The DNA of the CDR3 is TGTGCCAGCAGCGTAGGACGACAGGAAAATAACTATGGCTACACCTTC. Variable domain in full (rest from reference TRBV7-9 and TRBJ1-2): DTGVSQNPRHKITKRGQNVTFRCDPISEHNRLYWYRQTLGQGPEFLTYFQNEAQLEKSRLLSDRFSAERPKGSFSTLEIQRTEQGDSAMYLCASSVGRQENNYGYTFGSGTRLTVV.

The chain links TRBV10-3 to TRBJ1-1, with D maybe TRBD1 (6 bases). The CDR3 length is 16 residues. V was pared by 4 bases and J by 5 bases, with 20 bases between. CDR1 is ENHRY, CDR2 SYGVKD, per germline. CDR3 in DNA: TGTGCCATCAGTGGTAGTCGCGAGGGGAGGGGGACTGAAGCTTTCTTT. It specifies CAISGSREGRGTEAFF.

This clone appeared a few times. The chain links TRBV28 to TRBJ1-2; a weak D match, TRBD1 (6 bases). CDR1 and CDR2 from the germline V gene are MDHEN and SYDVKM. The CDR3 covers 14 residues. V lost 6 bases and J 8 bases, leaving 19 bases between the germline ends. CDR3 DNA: TGTGCCAGCAGCCAAGCTCCGACAGGCGAGGGCTACACCTTC. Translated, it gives CASSQAPTGEGYTF.

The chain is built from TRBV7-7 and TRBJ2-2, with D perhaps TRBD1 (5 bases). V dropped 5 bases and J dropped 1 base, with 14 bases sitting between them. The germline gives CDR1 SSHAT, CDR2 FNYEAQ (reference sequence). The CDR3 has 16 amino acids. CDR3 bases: TGTGCCAGCAGCCTTCACCCAGACAGGAACACCGGGGAGCTGTTTTTT. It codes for CASSLHPDRNTGELFF.